What follows is one T cell receptor beta chain and its context. Its antigen is not yet known. Base qualities are not recorded, but no much larger clone differs from it by a single base. TCR CDR3 regions were amplified from genomic DNA by multiplex PCR using the deep immunoSEQ assay. Extracted genomic DNA from each cell subset was distributed evenly across all wells of several immunoSEQ 96-well plates, and each plate was treated as a replicate. Each replicate PCR for sorted subsets received around 200 ng genomic DNA, equal to some 32,000 T cell genomes. The purified libraries were quantified using a Qubit 3.0 fluorometer, sized with a Bioanalyzer 2100, and then quantified again using the KAPA Library Quantification kit. Every immunoSEQ 96-well plate was sequenced on a dedicated single-read 150-cycle Illumina NextSeq 550 flow cell. Per the authors' processing: Because the immunoSEQ output included only junctional sequences and no quality scores, the filtering could not be the same as the filtering used for full-length reads. Sequences were annotated with PyIR, a Python wrapper for IgBLAST v1.9, and V/J genes and CDR3 were assigned using IMGT germline references. Any read was removed if the V/J assignment was weak (E-value above 1e-6), the CDR3 was missing, or the read contained stop codons, out-of-frame junctions, or ambiguous translated residues. A V3J clonotype was defined by an identical inferred V gene, J gene, and CDR3 amino acid sequence. The percentage overlap between two repertoires was calculated by dividing the number of shared unique clonotypes by the size of the smaller repertoire. Three approaches were used to assess repertoire richness: RTK rarefaction, the Chao1 estimator, and Recon v2.1 estimates of unobserved clonotypes. For all TCRbeta clonotypes obtained by the gDNA method from four donors, generation probabilities were computed with OLGA. TCRdb re-hosts the immuneACCESS table, in-frame sequences only. Its copies lack some clones; in the studies checked, an unresolved V gene accounts for under half of them, and the cause for the rest is not known. V and J calls and clone size are those listed in that table; D and trimming were worked out from the DNA. This sample is represented by 2,100,000 or so clones; approximately 94% of them were singletons. Over 0.1% of the sample belongs to the ten largest clones.

The donors were healthy, HIV-negative adults with no recently reported acute infections or vaccinations. Every donor was a Caucasian adult living in Nashville, Tennessee, USA. CD4+ T cells were enriched through magnetic negative selection, after which naive cells were positively selected on CD45RA and the remaining negative fraction served as the memory subset. Blood was obtained by leukapheresis, after which PBMCs were separated by Ficoll-Histopaque density gradient centrifugation and cryopreserved in liquid nitrogen vapor phase. Analytical flow cytometry was used to check the purity and quantity of each magnetically sorted T cell population. From each sorted fraction, genomic DNA was isolated and quantified by UV absorbance on a Nanodrop 2000c. The data were obtained in a study of shared clonotypes between healthy human individuals (dated by TCRdb to 2020 to 2022). Regarding the study in general: A few men and a couple of women, aged 18 to 49 years, made up the cohort. Per donor, three plates each were used for CD4 naive and CD4 memory, two for CD8 naive, and one for CD8 memory. Blood TCR repertoires of roughly five healthy adults were deeply sequenced to estimate repertoire size and the extent of clonotype sharing between individuals. To increase sequencing depth and limit assay-specific biases, different laboratories used diverse techniques to prepare libraries and sequence TCR repertoires. Between about 0.8 and 9 billion PBMCs per donor were obtained by leukapheresis.

What the research found in general, with its limitations: Based on pairwise subsampling, the degree of clonotype sharing among donors was expected to be affected by sequencing depth. Across several donors, about 5% of naive CD4, approximately 3.6% of naive CD8, about 2.3% of memory CD4, and under 0.45% of memory CD8 clonotypes were shared. Naive subsets generally had larger estimated clonotype richness than memory subsets did. Rarefaction of sorted-subset datasets indicated incomplete sequencing despite the large sequencing depth. Only blood was sampled, and tissue TCR repertoires likely differ from those in blood. Higher generation probabilities were observed for clonotypes shared by all four sorted-subset donors than for non-shared clonotypes. The genetic and exposure-history diversity represented was limited by the small number of donors.

The TCR originated in a man in his late teens or twenties in good health. The sequenced sample consisted of naive CD4+ T cells sorted from blood. This sample's cell subset or site label indicates: CD45RA+ positively selected.

The CDR3 protein sequence reads: CASSGGSGPAFF. At the DNA level, the sequence is TGTGCCAGCAGTGGAGGGTCAGGCCCAGCTTTCTTT. Here the chain combines TRBV2 and TRBJ1-1, with no reliable assignment of the D segment. The V and J ends are trimmed by 4 bases and 10 bases, leaving 13 bases between them. The germline V gene sets CDR1 to SNHLY and CDR2 to FYNNEI. Counted from cysteine to phenylalanine, this CDR3 has 12 amino acids. Of the read, only the CDR3 DNA is kept; its 36 bases are in frame from base 1. The full variable domain, completed from the reference TRBV2 and TRBJ1-1 proteins outside the CDR3, reads EPEVTQTPSHQVTQMGQEVILRCVPISNHLYFYWYRQILGQKVEFLVSFYNNEISEKSEIFDDQFSVERPDGSNFTLKIRSTKLEDSAMYFCASSGGSGPAFFGQGTRLTVV.